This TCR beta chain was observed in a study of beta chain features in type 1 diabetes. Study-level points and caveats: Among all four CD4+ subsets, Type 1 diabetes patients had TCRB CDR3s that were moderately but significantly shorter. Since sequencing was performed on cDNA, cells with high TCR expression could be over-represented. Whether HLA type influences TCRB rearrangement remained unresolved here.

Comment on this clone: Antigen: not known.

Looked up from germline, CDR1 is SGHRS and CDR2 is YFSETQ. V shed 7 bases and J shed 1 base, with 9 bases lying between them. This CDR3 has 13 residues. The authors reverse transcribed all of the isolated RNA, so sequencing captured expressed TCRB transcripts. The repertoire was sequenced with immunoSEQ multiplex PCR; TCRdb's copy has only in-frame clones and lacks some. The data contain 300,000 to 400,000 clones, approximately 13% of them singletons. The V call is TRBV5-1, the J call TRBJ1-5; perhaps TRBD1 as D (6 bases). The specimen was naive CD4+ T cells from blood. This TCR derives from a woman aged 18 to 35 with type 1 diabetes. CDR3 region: CASRTESNQPQHF. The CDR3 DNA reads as TGCGCCAGCCGGACAGAAAGCAATCAGCCCCAGCATTTT.